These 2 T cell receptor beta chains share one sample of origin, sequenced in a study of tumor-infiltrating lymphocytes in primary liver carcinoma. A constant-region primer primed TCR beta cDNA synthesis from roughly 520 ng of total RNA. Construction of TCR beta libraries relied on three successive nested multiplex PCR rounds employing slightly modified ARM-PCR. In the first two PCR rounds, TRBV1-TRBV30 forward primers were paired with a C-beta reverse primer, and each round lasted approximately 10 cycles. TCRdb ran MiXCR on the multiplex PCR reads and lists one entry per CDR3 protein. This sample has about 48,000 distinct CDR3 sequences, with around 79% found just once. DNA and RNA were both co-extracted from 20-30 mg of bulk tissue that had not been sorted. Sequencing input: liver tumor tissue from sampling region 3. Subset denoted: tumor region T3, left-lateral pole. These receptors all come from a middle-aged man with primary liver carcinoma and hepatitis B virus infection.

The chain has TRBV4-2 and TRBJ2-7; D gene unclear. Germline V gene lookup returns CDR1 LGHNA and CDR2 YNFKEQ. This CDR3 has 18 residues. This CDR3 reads CISSQEQSVAIHYYEQYF. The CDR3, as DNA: TGTATCAGCAGCCAAGAACAGTCGGTAGCCATCCACTACTACGAGCAGTACTTC.

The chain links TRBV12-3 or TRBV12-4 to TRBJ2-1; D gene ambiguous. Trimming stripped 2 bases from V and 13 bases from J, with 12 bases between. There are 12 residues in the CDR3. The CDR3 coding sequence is TGTGCCAGCAGTTTATGGACCCTTGAACAGTTCTTC. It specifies CASSLWTLEQFF.